The sequence of this T cell receptor beta chain was determined in a study of blood T cell repertoires in COVID-19. Background on the study: Some COVID-19 samples were acute and others convalescent; all came from the United States, Italy and Spain. Sample material is recorded as cDNA or gDNA derived from T cells, B-cell-depleted T cells, or PBMCs.

Per the authors' pipeline: Amplified reference gene primers provided the basis for estimating nucleated cell counts. The data were produced by immunoSEQ multiplex PCR, yet TCRdb's version contains in-frame clones alone and is incomplete. Clonal size and the V and J genes are those of that table, whereas D and trimming came from the DNA. The sample includes roughly 200,000 clones, about 85% of them seen just once. The TCR comes from an elderly woman with acute or convalescent COVID-19. Sequencing was performed on peripheral blood.

The CDR3 loop is CASSRTSGGVKETQYF. The CDR3 region has the DNA TGTGCCAGCAGCCGGACTAGCGGGGGTGTTAAAGAGACCCAGTACTTC. The chain has TRBV7-2 and TRBJ2-5, with 13 nucleotides matching TRBD2. The germline CDR1 and CDR2 sequences are SGHTA and FQGNSA. CDR3 length equals 16 residues. Losses at the gene ends were 5 bases for V and 3 bases for J; bases not matched to a gene: 6.